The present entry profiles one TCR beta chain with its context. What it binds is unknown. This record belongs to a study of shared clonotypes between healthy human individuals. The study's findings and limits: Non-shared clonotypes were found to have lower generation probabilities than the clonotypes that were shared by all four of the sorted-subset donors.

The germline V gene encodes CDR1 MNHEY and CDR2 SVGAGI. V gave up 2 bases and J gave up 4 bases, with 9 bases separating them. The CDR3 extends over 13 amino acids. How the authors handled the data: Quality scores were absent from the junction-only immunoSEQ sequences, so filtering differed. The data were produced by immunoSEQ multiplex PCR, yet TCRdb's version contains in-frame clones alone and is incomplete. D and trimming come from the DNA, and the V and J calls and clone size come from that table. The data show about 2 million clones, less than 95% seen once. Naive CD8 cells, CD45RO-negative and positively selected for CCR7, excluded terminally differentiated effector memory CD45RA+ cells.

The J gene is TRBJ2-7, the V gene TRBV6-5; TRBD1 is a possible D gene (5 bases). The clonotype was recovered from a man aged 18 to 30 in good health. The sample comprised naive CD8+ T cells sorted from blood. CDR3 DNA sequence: TGTGCCAGCAGTTACGGCAGGGTTTACGAGCAGTACTTC. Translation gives CASSYGRVYEQYF.